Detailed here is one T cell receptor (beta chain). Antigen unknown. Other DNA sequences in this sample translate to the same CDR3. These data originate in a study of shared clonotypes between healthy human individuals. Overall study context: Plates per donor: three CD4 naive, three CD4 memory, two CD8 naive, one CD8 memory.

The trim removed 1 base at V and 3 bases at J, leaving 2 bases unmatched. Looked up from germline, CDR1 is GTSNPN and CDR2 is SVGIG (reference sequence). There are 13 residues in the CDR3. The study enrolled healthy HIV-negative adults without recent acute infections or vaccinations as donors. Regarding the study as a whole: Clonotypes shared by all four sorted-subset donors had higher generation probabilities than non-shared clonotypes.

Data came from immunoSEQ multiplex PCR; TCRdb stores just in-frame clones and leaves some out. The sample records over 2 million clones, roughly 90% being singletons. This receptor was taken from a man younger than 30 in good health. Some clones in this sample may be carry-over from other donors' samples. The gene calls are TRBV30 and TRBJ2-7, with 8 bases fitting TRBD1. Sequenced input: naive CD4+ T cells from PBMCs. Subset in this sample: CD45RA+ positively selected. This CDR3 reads CAWSGTGIYEQYF. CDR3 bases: TGTGCCTGGAGTGGGACAGGGATCTACGAGCAGTACTTC. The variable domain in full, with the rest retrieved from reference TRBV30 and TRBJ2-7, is SQTIHQWPATLVQPVGSPLSLECTVEGTSNPNLYWYRQAAGRGLQLLFYSVGIGQISSEVPQNLSASRPQDRQFILSSKKLLLSDSGFYLCAWSGTGIYEQYFGPGTRLTVT.